This TCR beta chain comes out of a study of T-cell memory formation after mild COVID-19 (dated by TCRdb to 2020 to 2022). A note on the overall study: TCR sequence clusters from the two donors were largely donor specific. T-cell clones expanding and contracting after mild COVID-19 in a couple of donors were tracked by longitudinal TCRalpha and TCRbeta repertoire sequencing. The cohort comprised two young, previously healthy adult volunteers, one female and one male. What the authors observed across the whole study: Clones contracting from day 15 to 85 had balanced CD4/CD8 phenotypes, while a second wave expanding from day 15 to 37 was biased towards CD4+. The study covered only a couple of mild cases, and larger cohorts including severe cases with pre-infection samples were considered necessary. SARS-CoV-2 specificity of the second-wave clones peaking on day 37 was not confirmed. Some responding clones were detected in pre-infection memory, which suggested that pre-existing cross-reactive memory T cells had joined the SARS-CoV-2 response. Contracting CD4+ clones were found mainly in CM and EM memory subsets, while CD8+ clones were enriched in EMRA.

Ficoll-Paque density gradient centrifugation was the method used to isolate PBMCs. There are a few counts of this clonotype. What this receptor recognizes is not known. No much larger clone exists at a distance of one base, and base qualities are not known. Per the germline V gene (reference sequence), SEHNR is the CDR1 and FQNEAQ is the CDR2. At the junction V is shortened by 6 bases and J by 4 bases, with 15 bases in between. From cysteine to phenylalanine, the CDR3 is 14 amino acids long. Only CDR3 DNA is held: 42 bases, read in frame from base 1. Sequenced on an Illumina NovaSeq 6000. Using 5'RACE with constant-segment primers, TCRalpha and TCRbeta cDNA libraries were constructed, with sample barcodes and unique molecular identifiers added in the process. RNA was extracted from every sample with Trizol reagent. Library amplification was performed in two PCR steps, and a second sample barcode and Illumina TruSeq adapters were introduced in the second step. Libraries were sequenced on an Illumina NovaSeq with 2 x 150 bp paired-end reads. The original methods were these. Reads were demultiplexed and collapsed into UMI-guided consensus sequences with migec v1.2.7. Using mixcr v2.1.11, UMI consensuses were aligned to TRA and TRB V and J templates and then assembled into clonotypes. A clonotype was counted as expanded or contracted only if both edgeR and NoisET called the change significant, with noise models trained on biological replicates. For edgeR calls, a false discovery rate-adjusted p below 0.01 and a log2 fold-change threshold of 1 were applied. PCA with hierarchical clustering of max-normalized trajectories of the 1000 most abundant clonotypes was used as exploratory dynamics analysis. Each responding clone was given a CD4 or CD8 phenotype based on the CD4+ and CD8+ repertoires, which had been sequenced separately. TCRdb reran the public reads through fastp at Q25 and MiXCR, keeping productive beta chains. Each entry is one CDR3 protein sequence, shown with its most common DNA and genes. The V and J calls here are based on TCRdb, not the publication. The sample profile shows 50,000 or so distinct CDR3 sequences; around 9.7% of them were found once. The ten largest make up about 12% of the sample.

The specimen sequenced was PBMCs or a T cell subset sorted from them (not recorded which). The chain links TRBV7-9 with TRBJ1-2, and perhaps TRBD1 as D gene, on 6 matching bases. The receptor was derived from an adult woman who had mild COVID-19 (a few samples of this study predate the infection). The sample titles of this study are shuffled in the database, so cell type and time point are left out; the donor was told from shared clones. In nucleotides, the sequence is TGTGCCAGCAGTCTACAGGGCCAGGCCTATGGCTACACCTTC. The translation is CASSLQGQAYGYTF.